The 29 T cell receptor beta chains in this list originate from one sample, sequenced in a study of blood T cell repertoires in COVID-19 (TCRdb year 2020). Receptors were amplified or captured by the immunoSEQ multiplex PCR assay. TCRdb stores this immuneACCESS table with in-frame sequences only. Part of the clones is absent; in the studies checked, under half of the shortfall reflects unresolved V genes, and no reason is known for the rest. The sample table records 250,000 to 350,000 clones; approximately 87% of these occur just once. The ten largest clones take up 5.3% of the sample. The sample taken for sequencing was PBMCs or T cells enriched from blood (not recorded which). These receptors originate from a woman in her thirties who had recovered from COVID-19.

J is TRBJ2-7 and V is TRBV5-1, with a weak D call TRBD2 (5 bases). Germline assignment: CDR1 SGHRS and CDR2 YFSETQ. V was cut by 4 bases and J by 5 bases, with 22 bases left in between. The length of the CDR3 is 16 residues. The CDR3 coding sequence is TGCGCCAGCAGCATGGGAATGGCGGCGGGTTTTAACGAGCAGTACTTC. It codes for CASSMGMAAGFNEQYF.

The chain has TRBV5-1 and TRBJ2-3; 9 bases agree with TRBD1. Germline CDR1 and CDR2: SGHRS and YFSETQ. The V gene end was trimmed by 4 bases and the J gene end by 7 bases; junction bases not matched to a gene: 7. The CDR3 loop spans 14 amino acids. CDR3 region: CASSMGQGEYTQYF. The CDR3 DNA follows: TGCGCCAGCAGCATGGGACAGGGAGAGTATACGCAGTATTTT.

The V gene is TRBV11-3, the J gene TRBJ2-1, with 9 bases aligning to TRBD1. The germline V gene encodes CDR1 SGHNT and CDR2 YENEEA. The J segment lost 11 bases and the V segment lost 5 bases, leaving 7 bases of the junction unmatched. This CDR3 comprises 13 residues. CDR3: CASSRSTGGKQFF. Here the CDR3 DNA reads TGTGCCAGCAGCCGATCGACAGGGGGGAAGCAGTTCTTC. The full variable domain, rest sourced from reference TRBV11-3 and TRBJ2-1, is EAGVVQSPRYKIIEKKQPVAFWCNPISGHNTLYWYLQNLGQGPELLIRYENEEAVDDSQLPKDRFSAERLKGVDSTLKIQPAELGDSAVYLCASSRSTGGKQFFGPGTRLTVL.

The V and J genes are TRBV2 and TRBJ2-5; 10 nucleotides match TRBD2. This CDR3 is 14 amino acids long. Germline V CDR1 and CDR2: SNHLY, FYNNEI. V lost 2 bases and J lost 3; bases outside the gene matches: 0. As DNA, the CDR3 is TGTGCCAGCAGTGAACTAGCGGGGGAAGAGACCCAGTACTTC. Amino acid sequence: CASSELAGEETQYF.

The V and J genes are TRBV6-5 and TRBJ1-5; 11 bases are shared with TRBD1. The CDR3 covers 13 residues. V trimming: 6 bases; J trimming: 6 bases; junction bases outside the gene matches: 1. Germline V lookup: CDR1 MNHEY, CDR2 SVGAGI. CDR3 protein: CASRGQGGQPQHF. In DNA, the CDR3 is TGTGCCAGCAGGGGACAGGGGGGTCAGCCCCAGCATTTT.

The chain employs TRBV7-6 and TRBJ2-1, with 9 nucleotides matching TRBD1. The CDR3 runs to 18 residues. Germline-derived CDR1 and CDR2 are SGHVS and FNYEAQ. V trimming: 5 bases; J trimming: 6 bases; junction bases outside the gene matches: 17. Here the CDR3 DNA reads TGTGCCAGCAGCCTAGAGTCCAGGACAGGGGCGTCGGTCAATGAGCAGTTCTTC. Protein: CASSLESRTGASVNEQFF.

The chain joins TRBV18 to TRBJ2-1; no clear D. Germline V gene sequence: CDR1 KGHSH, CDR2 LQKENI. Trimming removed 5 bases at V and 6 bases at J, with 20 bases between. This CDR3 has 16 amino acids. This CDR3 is CASSAYSQIEFNEQFF. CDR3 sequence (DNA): TGTGCCAGCTCAGCCTATAGCCAGATAGAGTTCAATGAGCAGTTCTTC.

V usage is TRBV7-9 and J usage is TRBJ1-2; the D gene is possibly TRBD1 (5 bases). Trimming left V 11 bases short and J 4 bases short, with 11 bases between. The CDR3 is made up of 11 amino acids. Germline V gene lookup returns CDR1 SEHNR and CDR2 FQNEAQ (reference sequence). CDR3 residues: CAGGVLYGYTF. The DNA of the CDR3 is TGTGCCGGGGGGGTTCTCTATGGCTACACCTTC.

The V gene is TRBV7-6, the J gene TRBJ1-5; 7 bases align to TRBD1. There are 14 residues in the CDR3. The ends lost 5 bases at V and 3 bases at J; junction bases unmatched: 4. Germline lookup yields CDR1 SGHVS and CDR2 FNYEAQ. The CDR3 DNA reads TGTGCCAGCAGCAAACAGGGGATCAATCAGCCCCAGCATTTT. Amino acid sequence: CASSKQGINQPQHF. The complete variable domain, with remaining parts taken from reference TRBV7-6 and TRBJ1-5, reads GAGVSQSPRYKVTKRGQDVALRCDPISGHVSLYWYRQALGQGPEFLTYFNYEAQQDKSGLPNDRFSAERPEGSISTLTIQRTEQRDSAMYRCASSKQGINQPQHFGDGTRLSIL.

DNA of the CDR3: TGTGCCAGCTCACCACTCGCCGGGGGAAACACCATATATTTT. As protein: CASSPLAGGNTIYF. V is TRBV18 and J is TRBJ1-3; D is undetermined. The germline V and J ends were trimmed by 1 base and 4 bases, with 8 bases remaining between them. Germline V gene lookup returns CDR1 KGHSH and CDR2 LQKENI. The CDR3 covers 14 residues.

The CDR3 bases are TGCGCCAGCAGAACAGGGGGCGTCGGCGAGCAGTACTTC. Amino acid sequence: CASRTGGVGEQYF. J is TRBJ2-7 and V is TRBV5-1; 9 bases are a match to TRBD1. The CDR3 extends over 13 amino acids. The germline V gene has CDR1 SGHRS and CDR2 YFSETQ. Unmatched junction bases numbered 6, after V lost 5 bases and J lost 6 bases.

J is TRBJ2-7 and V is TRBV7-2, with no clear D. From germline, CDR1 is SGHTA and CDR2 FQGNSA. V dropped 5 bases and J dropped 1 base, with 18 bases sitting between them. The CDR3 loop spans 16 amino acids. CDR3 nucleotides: TGTGCCAGCAGCCCCAGGTGGCAGAGACCTTCCTACGAGCAGTACTTC. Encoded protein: CASSPRWQRPSYEQYF.

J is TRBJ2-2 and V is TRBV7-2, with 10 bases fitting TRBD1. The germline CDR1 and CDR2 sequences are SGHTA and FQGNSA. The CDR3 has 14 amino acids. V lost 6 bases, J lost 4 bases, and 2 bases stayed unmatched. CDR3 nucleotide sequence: TGTGCCAGCAGTCGGGACAGGGGCACCGGGGAGCTGTTTTTT. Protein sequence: CASSRDRGTGELFF.

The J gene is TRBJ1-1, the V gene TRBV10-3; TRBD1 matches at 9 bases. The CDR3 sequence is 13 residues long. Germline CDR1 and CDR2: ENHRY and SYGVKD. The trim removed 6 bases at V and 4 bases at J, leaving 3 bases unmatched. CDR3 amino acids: CAIRGQGTTEAFF. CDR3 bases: TGTGCCATCAGGGGACAGGGAACCACTGAAGCTTTCTTT.

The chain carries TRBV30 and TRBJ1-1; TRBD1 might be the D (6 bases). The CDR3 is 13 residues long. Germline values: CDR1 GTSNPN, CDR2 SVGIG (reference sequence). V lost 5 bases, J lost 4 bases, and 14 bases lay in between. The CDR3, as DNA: TGTGCCTGGGACCTCCGAGGGGGCACTGAAGCTTTCTTT. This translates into CAWDLRGGTEAFF. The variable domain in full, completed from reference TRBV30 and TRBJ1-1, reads SQTIHQWPATLVQPVGSPLSLECTVEGTSNPNLYWYRQAAGRGLQLLFYSVGIGQISSEVPQNLSASRPQDRQFILSSKKLLLSDSGFYLCAWDLRGGTEAFFGQGTRLTVV.

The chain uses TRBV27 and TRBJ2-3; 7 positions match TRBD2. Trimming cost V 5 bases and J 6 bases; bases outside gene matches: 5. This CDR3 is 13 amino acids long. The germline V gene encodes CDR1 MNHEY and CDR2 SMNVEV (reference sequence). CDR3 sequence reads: CASSHLLADTQYF. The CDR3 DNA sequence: TGTGCCAGCAGTCACCTACTAGCGGATACGCAGTATTTT.

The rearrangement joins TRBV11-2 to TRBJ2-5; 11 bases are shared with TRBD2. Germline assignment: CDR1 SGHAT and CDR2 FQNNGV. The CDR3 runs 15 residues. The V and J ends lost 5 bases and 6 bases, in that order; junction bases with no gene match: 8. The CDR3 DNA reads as TGTGCCAGCAGCGTAACTAGCGGGGGTGTGAAGACCCAGTACTTC. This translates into CASSVTSGGVKTQYF.

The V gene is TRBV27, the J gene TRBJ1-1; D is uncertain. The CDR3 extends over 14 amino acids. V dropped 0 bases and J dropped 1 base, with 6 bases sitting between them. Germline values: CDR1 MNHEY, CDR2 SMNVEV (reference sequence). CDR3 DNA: TGTGCCAGCAGTTTATCCCGCAGGAACACTGAAGCTTTCTTT. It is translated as CASSLSRRNTEAFF.

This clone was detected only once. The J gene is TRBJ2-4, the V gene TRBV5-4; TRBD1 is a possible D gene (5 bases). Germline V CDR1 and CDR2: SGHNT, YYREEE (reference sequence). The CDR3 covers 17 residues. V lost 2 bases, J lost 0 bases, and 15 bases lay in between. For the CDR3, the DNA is TGTGCCAGCAGCTTAAGTTCGACAGCACTAGCCAAAAACATTCAGTACTTC. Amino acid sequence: CASSLSSTALAKNIQYF.

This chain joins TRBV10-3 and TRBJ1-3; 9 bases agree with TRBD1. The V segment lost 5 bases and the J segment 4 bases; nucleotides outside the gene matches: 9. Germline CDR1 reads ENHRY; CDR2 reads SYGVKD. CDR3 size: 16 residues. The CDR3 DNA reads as TGTGCCATCAGTATTATACAGGGGGCGCCCGGAAACACCATATATTTT. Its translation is CAISIIQGAPGNTIYF.

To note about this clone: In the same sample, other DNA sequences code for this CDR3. CDR3 coding DNA: TGTGCCAGCAGCCAGGGACAAAACTATGGCTACACCTTC. It codes for CASSQGQNYGYTF. The chain employs TRBV12-3 or TRBV12-4 and TRBJ1-2; D perhaps matches TRBD1 (6 bases). Trimming pared 6 bases from V and 2 bases from J, leaving 10 bases between. This CDR3 is 13 amino acids long.

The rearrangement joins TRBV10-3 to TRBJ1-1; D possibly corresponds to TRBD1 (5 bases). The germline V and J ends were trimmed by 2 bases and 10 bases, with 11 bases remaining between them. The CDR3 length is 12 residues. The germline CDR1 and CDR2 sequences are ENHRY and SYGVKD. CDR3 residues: CAISEQGNVAFF. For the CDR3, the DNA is TGTGCCATCAGTGAGCAGGGAAACGTAGCTTTCTTT.

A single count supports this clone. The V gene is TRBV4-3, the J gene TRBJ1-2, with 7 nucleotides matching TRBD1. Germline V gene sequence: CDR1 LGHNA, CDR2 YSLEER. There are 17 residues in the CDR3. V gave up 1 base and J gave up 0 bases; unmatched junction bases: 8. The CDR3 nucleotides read TGCGCCAGCAGCCAAGTTACGTGGCAGGGGGCTAACTATGGCTACACCTTC. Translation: CASSQVTWQGANYGYTF.

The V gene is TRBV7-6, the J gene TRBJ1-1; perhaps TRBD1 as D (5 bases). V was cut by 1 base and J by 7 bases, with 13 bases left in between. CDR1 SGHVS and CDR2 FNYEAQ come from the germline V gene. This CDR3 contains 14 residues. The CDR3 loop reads CASSLGQGYSEAFF. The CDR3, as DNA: TGTGCCAGCAGCTTAGGTCAGGGCTACAGTGAAGCTTTCTTT.

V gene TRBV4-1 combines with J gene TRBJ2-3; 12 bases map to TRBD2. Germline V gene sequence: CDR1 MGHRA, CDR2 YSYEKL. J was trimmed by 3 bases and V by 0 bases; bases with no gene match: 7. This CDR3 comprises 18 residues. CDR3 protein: CASSQDPSGGARTDTQYF. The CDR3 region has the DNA TGCGCCAGCAGCCAAGATCCTAGCGGGGGGGCCAGGACAGATACGCAGTATTTT.

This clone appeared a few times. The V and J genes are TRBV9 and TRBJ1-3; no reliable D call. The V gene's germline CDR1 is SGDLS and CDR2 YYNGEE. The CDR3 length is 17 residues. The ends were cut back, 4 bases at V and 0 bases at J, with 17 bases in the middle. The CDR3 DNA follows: TGTGCCAGCAGCCCTTACCCTTTGTTGAGCTCTGGAAACACCATATATTTT. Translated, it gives CASSPYPLLSSGNTIYF.

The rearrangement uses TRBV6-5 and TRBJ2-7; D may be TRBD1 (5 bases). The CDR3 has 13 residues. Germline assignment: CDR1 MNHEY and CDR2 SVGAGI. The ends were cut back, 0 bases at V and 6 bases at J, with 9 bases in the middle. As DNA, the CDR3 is TGTGCCAGCAGTTACTCAGGGGTTTCCGAGCAGTACTTC. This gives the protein CASSYSGVSEQYF.

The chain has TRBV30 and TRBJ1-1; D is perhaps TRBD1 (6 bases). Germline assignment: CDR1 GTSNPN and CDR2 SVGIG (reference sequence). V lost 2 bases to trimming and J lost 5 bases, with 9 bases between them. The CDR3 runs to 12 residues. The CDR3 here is CAWSRQETEAFF. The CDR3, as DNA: TGTGCCTGGAGTCGACAGGAGACTGAAGCTTTCTTT.

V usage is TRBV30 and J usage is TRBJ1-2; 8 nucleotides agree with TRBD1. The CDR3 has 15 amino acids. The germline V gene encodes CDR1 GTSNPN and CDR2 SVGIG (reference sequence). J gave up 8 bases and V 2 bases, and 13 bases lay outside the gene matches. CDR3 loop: CAWSRQGASLFGYTF. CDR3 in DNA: TGTGCCTGGAGTAGGCAGGGGGCGTCACTATTCGGCTACACCTTC.